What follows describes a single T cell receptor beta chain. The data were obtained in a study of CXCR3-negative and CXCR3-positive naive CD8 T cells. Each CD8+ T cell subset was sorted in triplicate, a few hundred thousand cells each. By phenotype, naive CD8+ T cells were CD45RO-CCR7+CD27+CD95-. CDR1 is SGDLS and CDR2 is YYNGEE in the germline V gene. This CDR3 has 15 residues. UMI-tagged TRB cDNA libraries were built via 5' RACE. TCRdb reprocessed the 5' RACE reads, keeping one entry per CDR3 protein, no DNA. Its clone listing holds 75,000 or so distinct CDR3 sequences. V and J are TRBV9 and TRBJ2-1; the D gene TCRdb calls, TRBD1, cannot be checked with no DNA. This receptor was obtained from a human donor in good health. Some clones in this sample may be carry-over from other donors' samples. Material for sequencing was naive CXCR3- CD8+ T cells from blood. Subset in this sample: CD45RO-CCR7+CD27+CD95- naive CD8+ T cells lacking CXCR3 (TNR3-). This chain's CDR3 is CASSASLGRGNEQFF.